These 20 T cell receptor beta chains originate from one sample sequenced in a study of early T cells in non-severe SARS-CoV-2 infection. Via MiXCR, TCRdb re-called the 5' RACE reads, giving one row per CDR3 protein. The sample records roughly 93,000 distinct CDR3 sequences, roughly 9.6% being singletons. Sequencing input: whole blood. The receptor set was obtained from an adult who was a healthcare worker with PCR-confirmed SARS-CoV-2 infection or an uninfected control (not recorded which).

This clonotype was recorded at least ten times. The CDR3 bases are TGTGCCAGCAGCTTAGCGGGGGTCGGCGGGACAGATACGCAGTATTTT. As protein: CASSLAGVGGTDTQYF. The rearrangement joins TRBV7-9 to TRBJ2-3; either TRBD1 or TRBD2 may fit D (5 bases each). The CDR3 runs to 16 residues. The V end was cut by 0 bases, the J end by 3 bases, with 13 bases between. Germline V gene lookup returns CDR1 SEHNR and CDR2 FQNEAQ (reference sequence).

In this sample, this clonotype turned up many times. The rearrangement uses TRBV7-9 and TRBJ2-1; D is perhaps TRBD2 (6 bases). V was clipped by 4 bases and J by 0 bases, with 10 bases between them. The germline CDR1 and CDR2 sequences are SEHNR and FQNEAQ (reference sequence). The CDR3 runs to 15 residues. This chain's CDR3 is CASSSSGDSYNEQFF. The CDR3 DNA reads TGTGCCAGCAGCTCGTCGGGGGACTCCTACAATGAGCAGTTCTTC.

This clonotype has ten or more counts. The CDR3 DNA follows: TGTGCCAGCAGTGTAGCGGGAGGGGGTATTGAGCAGTTCTTC. It specifies CASSVAGGGIEQFF. The chain recombines TRBV25-1 with TRBJ2-1, with 11 positions matching TRBD2. The germline V gene encodes CDR1 MGHDK and CDR2 SYGVNS. J gave up 9 bases and V 4 bases, and 5 bases lay outside the gene matches. The CDR3 length is 14 residues.

This clonotype has just a few counts. The J gene is TRBJ2-3, the V gene TRBV24-1, with TRBD2 matching 8 bases. There are 16 residues in the CDR3. The V segment lost 2 bases and the J segment 7 bases; nucleotides outside the gene matches: 10. Germline V gives CDR1 KGHDR, CDR2 SFDVKD. The chain's CDR3 is CATSDYPNGGAYTQYF. DNA for the CDR3: TGTGCCACCAGTGATTACCCCAACGGGGGGGCCTATACGCAGTATTTT.

This clonotype was seen a few times. The V call is TRBV7-2, the J call TRBJ1-1, with TRBD1 matching 7 bases. Looked up from germline, CDR1 is SGHTA and CDR2 is FQGNSA. V lost 3 bases and J lost 1; bases outside the gene matches: 2. The CDR3 runs to 14 residues. For the CDR3, the DNA is TGTGCCAGCAGCTTGGACAGGTGGAACACTGAAGCTTTCTTT. Its protein product is CASSLDRWNTEAFF.

The chain recombines TRBV6-5 with TRBJ2-5, with 11 bases identical to TRBD1. CDR1 is MNHEY, CDR2 SVGAGI, per germline. V lost 4 bases to trimming and J lost 5 bases; unmatched junction nucleotides: 3. CDR3 length equals 14 residues. Written as DNA, the CDR3 is TGTGCCAGCAGTTTGGGGACAGGGGGGGAGACCCAGTACTTC. Protein sequence: CASSLGTGGETQYF.

This clonotype showed up just a few times. This sequence joins TRBV6-1 and TRBJ2-7; 8 positions agree with TRBD1. In germline, CDR1 is MNHNS, CDR2 SASEGT. The CDR3 consists of 14 residues. The ends lost 6 bases at V and 2 bases at J; junction bases unmatched: 6. CDR3 sequence: CASSLDRATYEQYF. CDR3 sequence (DNA): TGTGCCAGCAGCCTGGACAGGGCAACCTACGAGCAGTACTTC.

V gene TRBV10-3 combines with J gene TRBJ1-2; D is unclear. This CDR3 has 13 residues. CDR1 is ENHRY, CDR2 SYGVKD, per germline. V was pared by 3 bases and J by 3 bases, with 8 bases between. The CDR3 bases are TGTGCCATCAGTGAAAGGCAGGACTATGGCTACACCTTC. This sequence encodes CAISERQDYGYTF.

This clonotype was seen only a few times. This sequence joins TRBV19 and TRBJ2-7; 8 nucleotides agree with TRBD2. V shed 6 bases and J 2 bases; nucleotides not matched to a gene: 9. This CDR3 has 15 amino acids. From germline, CDR1 is LNHDA and CDR2 SQIVND (reference sequence). The chain's CDR3 is CASSPAAGGPYEQYF. The CDR3 bases are TGTGCCAGTAGCCCTGCGGCGGGGGGACCCTACGAGCAGTACTTC.

The chain recombines TRBV29-1 with TRBJ2-7; maybe TRBD1 (5 bases). V lost 1 base and J lost 1, with 14 bases in between. CDR3 length equals 15 residues. Germline V gene data show CDR1 as SQVTM and CDR2 as ANQGSEA. The CDR3 DNA sequence: TGCAGCGTTGAAGTAAAGGGGAACTATTCCTACGAGCAGTACTTC. Translation: CSVEVKGNYSYEQYF.

This clonotype has more than one count but fewer than ten. This rearrangement joins TRBV20-1 to TRBJ2-1; maybe TRBD1 (6 bases). CDR1 and CDR2 from the germline V gene are DFQATT and SNEGSKA (reference sequence). The germline V and J ends were trimmed by 6 bases and 10 bases, with 13 bases remaining between them. This CDR3 is 11 amino acids long. CDR3 DNA: TGCAGTGCAAACAGGGCCAGGGAGCAGTTCTTC. It yields the protein CSANRAREQFF.

As to this clonotype: Since a much larger clone is just one base distant, this may be a read error. V and J are TRBV27 and TRBJ2-5; a weak D match, TRBD2 (6 bases). CDR3 length: 17 residues. Trimming removed 4 bases from V and 7 bases from J, with 25 bases in between. The germline V gene has CDR1 MNHEY and CDR2 SMNVEV (reference sequence). The CDR3 sequence: CASSSPSPWGETWTQYF. As DNA, the CDR3 is TGTGCCAGCAGTTCCCCGTCACCTTGGGGGGAAACGTGGACCCAGTACTTC.

This clonotype has just a few counts. The chain links TRBV7-2 to TRBJ2-2, with D hard to call. Per the germline V gene, CDR1 is SGHTA and CDR2 is FQGNSA. V lost 3 bases to trimming and J lost 7 bases, with 9 bases between them. This CDR3 is 13 amino acids long. The CDR3 region is CASSFEADGELFF. In DNA form, the CDR3 reads TGTGCCAGCAGCTTTGAGGCCGACGGGGAGCTGTTTTTT.

A few counts support this clonotype. The chain is built from TRBV7-6 and TRBJ2-5; D is unclear. The germline V gene has CDR1 SGHVS and CDR2 FNYEAQ. The CDR3 loop spans 12 amino acids. Trimming took off 7 bases at V and 4 bases at J, with 10 bases between the two ends. CDR3 in amino acids: CASMGLGETQYF. CDR3 DNA: TGTGCCAGCATGGGCCTGGGAGAGACCCAGTACTTC. The full variable domain, with the rest looked up from reference TRBV7-6 and TRBJ2-5, is GAGVSQSPRYKVTKRGQDVALRCDPISGHVSLYWYRQALGQGPEFLTYFNYEAQQDKSGLPNDRFSAERPEGSISTLTIQRTEQRDSAMYRCASMGLGETQYFGPGTRLLVL.

Only a few counts were recorded for this clonotype. The chain carries TRBV20-1 and TRBJ2-1; 8 bases agree with TRBD2. CDR1 and CDR2 from the germline V gene are DFQATT and SNEGSKA (reference sequence). The trim removed 0 bases at V and 5 bases at J, leaving 6 bases unmatched. The CDR3 covers 15 residues. The CDR3 DNA sequence: TGCAGTGCTAGAGACGGCGGGAGGCCACACAATGAGCAGTTCTTC. Amino acid sequence: CSARDGGRPHNEQFF.

This clonotype appeared many times. The CDR3 sequence: CASRTGTLNSPLHF. CDR3 nucleotide sequence: TGTGCCAGCCGGACAGGGACCCTCAATTCACCCCTCCACTTT. The gene calls are TRBV28 and TRBJ1-6; 8 nucleotides align to TRBD1. The J segment lost 7 bases and the V segment lost 8 bases, leaving 7 bases of the junction unmatched. This CDR3 is built from 14 residues. Germline V gene data show CDR1 as MDHEN and CDR2 as SYDVKM.

This clonotype was counted at least ten times. This chain joins TRBV27 and TRBJ2-7; no definite D call. The CDR3 runs 12 residues. Germline loops: CDR1 MNHEY, CDR2 SMNVEV (reference sequence). Trimming pared 6 bases from V and 0 bases from J, leaving 6 bases between. The CDR3 spells CASRTSSYEQYF. In DNA, the CDR3 is TGTGCCAGCAGGACCAGCTCCTACGAGCAGTACTTC.

CDR3 coding DNA: TGTGCCAGCAGCCAAGACGGGACCAGCTACAATGAGCAGTTCTTC. Its protein product is CASSQDGTSYNEQFF. This chain links TRBV4-2 with TRBJ2-1; D possibly uses TRBD1 or TRBD2 (5 bases each). V gave up 0 bases and J gave up 3 bases, with 9 bases separating them. The CDR3 extends over 15 amino acids. CDR1 LGHNA and CDR2 YNFKEQ come from the germline V gene.

This clonotype was seen repeatedly, ten times or more. This chain uses TRBV2 with TRBJ1-3, with no clear D. This CDR3 region has 17 residues. Germline CDR1 is SNHLY and CDR2 is FYNNEI. Trimming removed 5 bases at V and 0 bases at J, with 17 bases between. The CDR3 DNA follows: TGTGCCAGCAGTACCGGCCAGGACGCCTTCTCTGGAAACACCATATATTTT. Encoded protein: CASSTGQDAFSGNTIYF.

The V call is TRBV7-3, the J call TRBJ2-1, with 8 nucleotides matching TRBD2. Losses at the gene ends were 2 bases for V and 5 bases for J; bases not matched to a gene: 5. The CDR3 runs to 15 residues. Germline assignment: CDR1 SGHTA and CDR2 FQGTGA. This CDR3 is CASSLGVSGDNEQFF. For the CDR3, the DNA is TGTGCCAGCAGCTTAGGCGTTAGCGGGGACAATGAGCAGTTCTTC.